These 9 T cell receptor beta chains originate from one sample sequenced in a study of CD8+ T cells in alopecia areata. Extracted RNA was reverse transcribed into cDNA, the sequencing template. Libraries were prepared by immunoSEQ multiplex PCR; TCRdb keeps only in-frame clonotypes and omits some of them. The sample shows about 13,000 clones, under 60% of them seen only once. Peripheral blood, together with lesional scalp punch biopsies, was collected from alopecia areata patients. Sequenced here: skin, sampled at week 0. Receptors originate from a human donor with alopecia areata.

The chain couples TRBV4-3 to TRBJ2-1; 7 bases are shared with TRBD2. Germline loops: CDR1 LGHNA, CDR2 YSLEER. The CDR3 totals 18 residues. V lost 4 bases and J lost 0; bases outside the gene matches: 12. The CDR3 region is CASSRSWTGEGSYNEQFF. The CDR3 DNA reads as TGCGCCAGCAGCCGCAGCTGGACCGGGGAGGGCTCCTACAATGAGCAGTTCTTC.

The chain uses TRBV27 and TRBJ2-1; 8 nucleotides match TRBD2. V lost 7 bases, J lost 4 bases, and 12 bases stayed unmatched. This CDR3 is 16 amino acids long. The germline V gene encodes CDR1 MNHEY and CDR2 SMNVEV (reference sequence). Here the CDR3 reads CASTHRGGGGYNEQFF. The CDR3 DNA follows: TGTGCCAGCACTCACCGGGGTGGCGGGGGGTACAATGAGCAGTTCTTC.

The chain has TRBV29-1 and TRBJ2-3; D remains ambiguous. This CDR3 region has 14 residues. Germline V gene sequence: CDR1 SQVTM, CDR2 ANQGSEA. The V end was cut by 7 bases, the J end by 2 bases, with 16 bases between. The CDR3 here is CSASGSASTDTQYF. The CDR3, as DNA: TGCAGCGCTTCTGGGTCAGCGTCCACAGATACGCAGTATTTT.

This rearrangement joins TRBV28 to TRBJ2-7; D gene ambiguous. The V end was cut by 7 bases, the J end by 0 bases, with 7 bases between. Germline assignment: CDR1 MDHEN and CDR2 SYDVKM. CDR3 size: 12 residues. The DNA for the CDR3 is TGTGCCAGCAAAATGGGCTCCTACGAGCAGTACTTC. It codes for CASKMGSYEQYF.

The V call is TRBV5-1, the J call TRBJ2-2; D ambiguous. CDR1 and CDR2 (germline): SGHRS, YFSETQ. The CDR3 has 14 residues. V lost 6 bases and J lost 3, with 12 bases in between. CDR3 DNA sequence: TGCGCCAGCAACGGTGGGGTTTACACCGGGGAGCTGTTTTTT. Protein sequence: CASNGGVYTGELFF.

V usage is TRBV4-3 and J usage is TRBJ2-3; TRBD2 aligns across 7 bases. After removal of 2 bases from V and 9 bases from J, the junction contained 20 bases not matched to a gene. The CDR3 totals 18 residues. Germline-derived CDR1 and CDR2 are LGHNA and YSLEER. The DNA for the CDR3 is TGCGCCAGCAGCCAACAGGTCCCCGGGACTACCCTCACCTTAACGCAGTATTTT. Its translation: CASSQQVPGTTLTLTQYF.

The genes are TRBV5-1 and TRBJ1-1, with TRBD1 as a possible D gene (5 bases). The CDR3 runs 13 residues. Germline V lookup: CDR1 SGHRS, CDR2 YFSETQ. V lost 0 bases and J lost 11, with 14 bases in between. CDR3 DNA: TGCGCCAGCAGCTTGGAATCCCCGGAGGGGGCTTTCTTT. Protein product: CASSLESPEGAFF.

The chain recombines TRBV19 with TRBJ2-7; D is perhaps TRBD1 (5 bases). The CDR3 loop spans 13 amino acids. Per the germline V gene, CDR1 is LNHDA and CDR2 is SQIVND (reference sequence). V was shortened by 4 bases and J by 1 base, with 8 bases between the two germline ends. The DNA for the CDR3 is TGTGCCAGTAGTACTGACAGTTCCTACGAGCAGTACTTC. Its protein product is CASSTDSSYEQYF.

The rearrangement uses TRBV11-2 and TRBJ2-4; D perhaps matches TRBD1 (6 bases). The ends were cut back, 5 bases at V and 0 bases at J, with 23 bases in the middle. Germline V CDR1 and CDR2: SGHAT, FQNNGV. CDR3 length: 19 residues. CDR3 in amino acids: CASSSTPTGNLLAKNIQYF. CDR3 sequence (DNA): TGTGCCAGCAGCAGTACGCCGACAGGAAACCTACTAGCCAAAAACATTCAGTACTTC.